Sequencing of this TCR beta chain was carried out in a study of chemoradiotherapy in HPV16-positive cancers (dated by TCRdb to between 2021 and 2023). Some background on the complete study: Candidate HPV-specific T-cell clones and common TCR motifs were defined by functional T-cell assays performed on cells from a couple of HPV16-positive patients. The study set out to ask whether T-cell immunity against the HPV oncoproteins E6 and E7 changes over the course of chemoradiotherapy and whether that immunity affects survival. The candidate HPV-specific TCRs and motifs were subsequently tracked in TCR repertoires obtained from 70 to 95 patients with HPV-related cancers. Beyond this particular receptor, the publication reports: Expansion of candidate HPV-specific clones and E7-related TCR motifs was observed in the tumor microenvironment during treatment, whereas no such expansion was observed for non-HPV-specific T cells. The functional definition of HPV-specific T cells came from only a couple of HPV16-positive patients, and the survival association was reported for HPV16-positive patients. In HPV16-positive patients, expansion of HPV-responsive T cells during chemoradiotherapy was associated with improved recurrence-free survival.

Repertoires were sampled multiple times during chemoradiotherapy, which allowed clonal expansion in the tumor microenvironment to be followed. V has 0 bases trimmed and J has 0 bases trimmed; junction bases matching no gene number 7. The germline V gene gives CDR1 as SGHRS and CDR2 as YFSETQ. The CDR3 sequence holds 19 residues, the cysteine and phenylalanine included. The DNA shown is the 57-base CDR3, in frame from base 1. Library preparation used the immunoSEQ multiplex PCR assay. TCRdb limited this immuneACCESS table to in-frame rearrangements with V and J called. A share of clones is missing; checked studies link under half to unresolved V genes, and the rest is unexplained. The sample table records thousands of clones; 81% of these occur just once. In total, the top ten clones hold more than 6.5% of the sample. Comment on this clone: Its antigen is still unknown. No much larger clone is present one base from it, and per-base qualities are unavailable.

Recombination connected TRBV5-1 to TRBJ2-1; TRBD2 agrees with 12 junctional bases. This TCR came from a human donor with HPV-associated anogenital cancer. The sequencing here drew on tumor tissue, taken from a patient who underwent chemoradiotherapy. The CDR3 region: CASSLGGLAGLSSYNEQFF. The DNA sequence is TGCGCCAGCAGCTTGGGGGGACTAGCGGGTTTGAGCTCCTACAATGAGCAGTTCTTC.